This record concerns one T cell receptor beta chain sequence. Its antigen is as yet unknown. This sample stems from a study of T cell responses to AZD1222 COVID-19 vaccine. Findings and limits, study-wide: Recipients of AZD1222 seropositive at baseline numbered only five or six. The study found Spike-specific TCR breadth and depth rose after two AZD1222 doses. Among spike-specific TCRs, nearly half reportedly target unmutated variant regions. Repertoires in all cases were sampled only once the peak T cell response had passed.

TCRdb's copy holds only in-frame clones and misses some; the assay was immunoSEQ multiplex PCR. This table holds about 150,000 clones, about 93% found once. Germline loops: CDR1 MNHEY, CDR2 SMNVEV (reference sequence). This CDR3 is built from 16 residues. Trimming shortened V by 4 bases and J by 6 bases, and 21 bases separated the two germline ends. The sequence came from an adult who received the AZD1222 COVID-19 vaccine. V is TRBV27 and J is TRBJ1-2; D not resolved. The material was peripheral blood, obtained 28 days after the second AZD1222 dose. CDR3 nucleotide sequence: TGTGCCAGCAGTTCTCAAACCTCGCCAAAAAACCATGGCTACACCTTC. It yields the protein CASSSQTSPKNHGYTF.